This T cell receptor beta chain was profiled in a study of blood T cell repertoires in COVID-19. In the study overall: Whether acute or convalescent, the COVID-19 samples came from the United States, Italy and Spain. In each case, the material was cDNA or gDNA derived from T cells, B-cell-depleted T cells, or PBMCs.

In Seattle, patients joined the study during active infection and were tracked longitudinally. Clones were read by immunoSEQ multiplex PCR, and TCRdb kept only the in-frame ones, dropping some. The table includes about 290,000 clones, around 92% detected once. This CDR3 is 16 amino acids long. In germline, CDR1 is KGHDR, CDR2 SFDVKD. V gave up 3 bases and J gave up 5 bases; unmatched junction bases: 6. What was sequenced was peripheral blood. The genes are TRBV24-1 and TRBJ2-1; 10 positions match TRBD1. The receptor comes from a young woman with COVID-19, enrolled during active disease. The DNA of the CDR3 is TGTGCCACCAGTGATAGAGGGACAGGGGTCGACAATGAGCAGTTCTTC. This gives the protein CATSDRGTGVDNEQFF.